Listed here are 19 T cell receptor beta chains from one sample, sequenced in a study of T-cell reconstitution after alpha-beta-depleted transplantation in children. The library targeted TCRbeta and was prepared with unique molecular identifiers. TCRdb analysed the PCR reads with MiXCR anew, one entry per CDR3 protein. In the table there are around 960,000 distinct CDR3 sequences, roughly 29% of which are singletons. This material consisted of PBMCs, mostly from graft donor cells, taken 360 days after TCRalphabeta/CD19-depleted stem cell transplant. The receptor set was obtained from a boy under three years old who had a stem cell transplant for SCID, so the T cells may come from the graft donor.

For the CDR3, the DNA is TGTGCCAGGGGCCTGGGGCAGGGCTCCTACGAGCAGTACTTC. Protein sequence: CARGLGQGSYEQYF. This chain uses TRBV28 with TRBJ2-7; TRBD1 is a possible D gene (5 bases). The length of the CDR3 is 14 residues. The V gene's germline CDR1 is MDHEN and CDR2 SYDVKM. Trimming cost V 9 bases and J 0 bases, with 15 bases left between them.

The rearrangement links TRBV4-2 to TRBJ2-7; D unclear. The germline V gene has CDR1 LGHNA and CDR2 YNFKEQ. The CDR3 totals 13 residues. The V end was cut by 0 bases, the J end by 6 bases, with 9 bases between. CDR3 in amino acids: CASSQERLAEQYF. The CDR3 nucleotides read TGTGCCAGCAGCCAAGAAAGGTTGGCCGAGCAGTACTTC.

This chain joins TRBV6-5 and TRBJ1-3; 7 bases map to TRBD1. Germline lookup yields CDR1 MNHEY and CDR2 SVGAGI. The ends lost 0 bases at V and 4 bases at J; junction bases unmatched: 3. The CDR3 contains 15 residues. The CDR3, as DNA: TGTGCCAGCAGTTACTCCAAGACAGGGGGAAACACCATATATTTT. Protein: CASSYSKTGGNTIYF.

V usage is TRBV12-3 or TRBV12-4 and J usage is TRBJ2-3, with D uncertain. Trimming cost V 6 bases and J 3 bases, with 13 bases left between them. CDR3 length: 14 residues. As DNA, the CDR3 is TGTGCCAGCAGCTGGAACATCAAGACAGATACGCAGTATTTT. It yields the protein CASSWNIKTDTQYF.

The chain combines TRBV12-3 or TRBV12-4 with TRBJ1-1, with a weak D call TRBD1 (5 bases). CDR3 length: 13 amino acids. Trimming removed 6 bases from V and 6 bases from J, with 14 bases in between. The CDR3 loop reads CASRAGTGSEAFF. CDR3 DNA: TGTGCCAGCAGGGCCGGGACGGGTTCTGAAGCTTTCTTT.

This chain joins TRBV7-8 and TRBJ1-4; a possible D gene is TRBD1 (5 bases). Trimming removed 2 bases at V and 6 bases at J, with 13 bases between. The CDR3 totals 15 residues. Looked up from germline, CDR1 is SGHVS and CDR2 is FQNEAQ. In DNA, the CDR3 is TGTGCCAGCAGCTTAAACCAGGGAGTATATGAAAAACTGTTTTTT. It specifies CASSLNQGVYEKLFF.

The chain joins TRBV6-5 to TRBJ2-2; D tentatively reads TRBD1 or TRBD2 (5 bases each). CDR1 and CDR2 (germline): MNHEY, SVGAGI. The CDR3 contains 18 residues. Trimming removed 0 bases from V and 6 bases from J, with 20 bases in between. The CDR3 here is CASSYSTGEWGWPGELFF. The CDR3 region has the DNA TGTGCCAGCAGTTACTCGACCGGGGAGTGGGGGTGGCCCGGGGAGCTGTTTTTT.

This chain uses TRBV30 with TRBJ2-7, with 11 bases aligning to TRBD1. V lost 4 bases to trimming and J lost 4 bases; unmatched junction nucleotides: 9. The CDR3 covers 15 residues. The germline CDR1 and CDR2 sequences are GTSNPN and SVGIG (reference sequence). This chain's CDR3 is CAWTSGTGGEYEQYF. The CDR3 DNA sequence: TGTGCCTGGACTTCCGGGACAGGGGGAGAATACGAGCAGTACTTC.

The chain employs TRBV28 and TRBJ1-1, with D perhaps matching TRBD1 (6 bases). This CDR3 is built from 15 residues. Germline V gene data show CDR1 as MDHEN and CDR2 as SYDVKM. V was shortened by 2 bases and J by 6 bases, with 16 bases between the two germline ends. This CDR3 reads CASSLDFGRGSEAFF. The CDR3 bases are TGTGCCAGCAGTTTAGACTTCGGCAGGGGCTCTGAAGCTTTCTTT.

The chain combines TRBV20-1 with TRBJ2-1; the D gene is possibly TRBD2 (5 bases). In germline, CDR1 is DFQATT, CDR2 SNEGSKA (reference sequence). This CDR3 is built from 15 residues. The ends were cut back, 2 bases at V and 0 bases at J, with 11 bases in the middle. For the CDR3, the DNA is TGCAGTGCTAGAAGAGCGGTCGCCTCCTACAATGAGCAGTTCTTC. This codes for CSARRAVASYNEQFF.

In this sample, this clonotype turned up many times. CDR3 in amino acids: CSVRGGAETQYF. For the CDR3, the DNA is TGCAGCGTTCGAGGGGGCGCGGAGACCCAGTACTTC. V and J are TRBV29-1 and TRBJ2-5; 7 nucleotides match TRBD1. The germline V gene has CDR1 SQVTM and CDR2 ANQGSEA. V dropped 5 bases and J dropped 5; count of bases not matched to a gene: 5. The CDR3 loop spans 12 amino acids.

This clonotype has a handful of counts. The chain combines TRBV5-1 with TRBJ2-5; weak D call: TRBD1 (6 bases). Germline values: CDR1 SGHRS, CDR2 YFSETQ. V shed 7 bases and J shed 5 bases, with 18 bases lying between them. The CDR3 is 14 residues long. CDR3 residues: CASRLTGIGETQYF. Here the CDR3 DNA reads TGCGCCAGCCGCCTTACAGGGATCGGGGAGACCCAGTACTTC.

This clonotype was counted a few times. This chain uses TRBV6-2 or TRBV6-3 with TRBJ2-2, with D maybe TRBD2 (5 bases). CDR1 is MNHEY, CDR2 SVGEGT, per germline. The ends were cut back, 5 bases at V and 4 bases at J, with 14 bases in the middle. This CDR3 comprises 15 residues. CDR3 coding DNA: TGTGCCAGCAGTCCAACTAGAAAAGGCACCGGGGAGCTGTTTTTT. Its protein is CASSPTRKGTGELFF.

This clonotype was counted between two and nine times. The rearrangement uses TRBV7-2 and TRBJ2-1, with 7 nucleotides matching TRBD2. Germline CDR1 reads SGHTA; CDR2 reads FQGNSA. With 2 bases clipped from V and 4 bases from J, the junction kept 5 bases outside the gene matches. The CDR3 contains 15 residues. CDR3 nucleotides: TGTGCCAGCAGCTTACGCAGCGGGGAATACAATGAGCAGTTCTTC. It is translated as CASSLRSGEYNEQFF.

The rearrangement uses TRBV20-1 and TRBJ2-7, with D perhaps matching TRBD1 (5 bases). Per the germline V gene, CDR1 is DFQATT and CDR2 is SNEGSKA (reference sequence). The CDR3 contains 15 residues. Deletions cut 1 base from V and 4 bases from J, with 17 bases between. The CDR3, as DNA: TGCAGTGCTAGAGGGCCCCACCAGGGTTCTTACGAGCAGTACTTC. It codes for CSARGPHQGSYEQYF.

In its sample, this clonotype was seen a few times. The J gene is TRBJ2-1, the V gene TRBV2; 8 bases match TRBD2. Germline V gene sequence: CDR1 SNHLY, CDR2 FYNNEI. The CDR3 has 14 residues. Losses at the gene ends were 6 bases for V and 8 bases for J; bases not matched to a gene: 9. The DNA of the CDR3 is TGTGCCAGCAGGGCTGGCGGGGGGATATATGAGCAGTTCTTC. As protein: CASRAGGGIYEQFF.

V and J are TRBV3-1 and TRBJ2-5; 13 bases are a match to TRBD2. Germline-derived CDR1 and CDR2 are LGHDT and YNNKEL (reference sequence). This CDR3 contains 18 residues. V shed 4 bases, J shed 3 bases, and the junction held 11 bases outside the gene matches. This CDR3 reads CASSPSEFTSGGEETQYF. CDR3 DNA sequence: TGTGCCAGCAGCCCAAGCGAGTTCACTAGCGGGGGGGAAGAGACCCAGTACTTC.

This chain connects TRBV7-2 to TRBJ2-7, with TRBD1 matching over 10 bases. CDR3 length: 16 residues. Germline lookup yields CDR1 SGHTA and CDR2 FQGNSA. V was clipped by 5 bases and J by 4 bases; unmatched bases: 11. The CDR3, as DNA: TGTGCCAGCAGCGAAAGCGCCGGGACAGGGGCGTACGAGCAGTACTTC. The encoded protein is CASSESAGTGAYEQYF.

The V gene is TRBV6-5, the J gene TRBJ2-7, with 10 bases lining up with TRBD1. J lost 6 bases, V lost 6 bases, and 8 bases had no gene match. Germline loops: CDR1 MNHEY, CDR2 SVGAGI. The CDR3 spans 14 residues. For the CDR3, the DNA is TGTGCCAGCAGCCGGGACAGGGGACCCGTCGAGCAGTACTTC. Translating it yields CASSRDRGPVEQYF.